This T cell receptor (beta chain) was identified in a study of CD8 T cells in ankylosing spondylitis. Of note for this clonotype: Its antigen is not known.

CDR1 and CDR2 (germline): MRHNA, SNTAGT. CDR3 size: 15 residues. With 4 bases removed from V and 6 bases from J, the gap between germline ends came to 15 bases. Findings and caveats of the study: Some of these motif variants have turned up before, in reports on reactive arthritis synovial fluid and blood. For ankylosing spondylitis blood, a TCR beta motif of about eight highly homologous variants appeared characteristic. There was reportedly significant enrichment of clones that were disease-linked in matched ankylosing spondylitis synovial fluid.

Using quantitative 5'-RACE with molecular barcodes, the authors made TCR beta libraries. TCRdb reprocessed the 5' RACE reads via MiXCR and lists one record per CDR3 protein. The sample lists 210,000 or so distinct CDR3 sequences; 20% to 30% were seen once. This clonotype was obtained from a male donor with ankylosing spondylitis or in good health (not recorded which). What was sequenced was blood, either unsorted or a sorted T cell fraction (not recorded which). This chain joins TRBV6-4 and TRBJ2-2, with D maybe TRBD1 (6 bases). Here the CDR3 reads CASSAGVNSAGELFF. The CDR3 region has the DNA TGTGCCAGCAGTGCAGGGGTGAATTCCGCCGGGGAGCTGTTTTTT.